The 8 T cell receptor beta chains below were found in one sample sequenced in a study of T-cell reconstitution after alpha-beta-depleted transplantation in children. Preparation of the TCRbeta library was carried out with unique molecular identifiers. MiXCR, applied by TCRdb to the PCR reads, yields one record per CDR3 protein. The sample has around 200,000 distinct CDR3 sequences, approximately 9% seen once. The sample here was PBMCs from the stem cell graft donor, taken from the stem cell graft. Receptor source: a human donor who donated a stem cell graft to a child with acute lymphoblastic leukemia.

This sequence joins TRBV5-6 and TRBJ2-5; 8 bases agree with TRBD1. V gave up 3 bases and J gave up 2 bases; unmatched junction bases: 6. Germline assignment: CDR1 SGHDT and CDR2 YYEEEE. CDR3 length: 15 residues. In DNA, the CDR3 is TGTGCCAGCAGCTCGACAGGGGTGGGACAAGAGACCCAGTACTTC. This codes for CASSSTGVGQETQYF.

The CDR3 nucleotides are TGTGCCAGCATCATACAGGGGGCCACTGAAGCTTTCTTT. Residues: CASIIQGATEAFF. The V call is TRBV2, the J call TRBJ1-1; 9 nucleotides match TRBD1. The CDR3 is 13 amino acids. Germline trimming cut 7 bases from V and 4 bases from J; bases unmatched to any gene: 4. Germline V gene sequence: CDR1 SNHLY, CDR2 FYNNEI.

There are many counts of this clonotype. The chain has TRBV20-1 and TRBJ1-5; tentatively, D is TRBD1 (5 bases). Germline V gives CDR1 DFQATT, CDR2 SNEGSKA (reference sequence). The length of the CDR3 is 15 residues. The ends were cut back, 2 bases at V and 2 bases at J, with 13 bases in the middle. CDR3 sequence (DNA): TGCAGTGCTAGACAGGGAGGAGTAGGCAATCAGCCCCAGCATTTT. Protein sequence: CSARQGGVGNQPQHF.

The chain couples TRBV4-3 to TRBJ2-7; D unresolved. The germline V and J ends were trimmed by 4 bases and 3 bases, with 16 bases remaining between them. This CDR3 comprises 15 residues. The germline V gene encodes CDR1 LGHNA and CDR2 YSLEER. The DNA of the CDR3 is TGCGCCAGCAGCCGTCTCGTCGACCCCAACTACGAGCAGTACTTC. Amino acids: CASSRLVDPNYEQYF.

This clonotype was counted at least ten times. The CDR3 here is CASSAAGGYGYTF. CDR3 bases: TGTGCCAGCAGCGCCGCAGGGGGTTACGGCTACACCTTC. The chain employs TRBV9 and TRBJ1-2, with 7 bases matching TRBD1. Germline CDR1 and CDR2: SGDLS and YYNGEE. This CDR3 is 13 amino acids long. The junction had 7 bases not matched to a gene; V was cut back by 3 bases and J by 8 bases. The variable domain in full, completed from reference TRBV9 and TRBJ1-2, reads DSGVTQTPKHLITATGQRVTLRCSPRSGDLSVYWYQQSLDQGLQFLIQYYNGEERAKGNILERFSAQQFPDLHSELNLSSLELGDSALYFCASSAAGGYGYTFGSGTRLTVV.

This clonotype was found many times. V gene TRBV29-1 combines with J gene TRBJ2-7; D is unresolved. V shed 1 base and J shed 9 bases, with 10 bases lying between them. The length of the CDR3 is 11 residues. CDR1 and CDR2 (germline): SQVTM, ANQGSEA. The CDR3, as DNA: TGCAGCGTTGAAGGTTCCGGGTGGCAGTACTTC. This encodes CSVEGSGWQYF.

This clonotype showed up just a few times. This chain joins TRBV6-1 and TRBJ2-1, with 9 bases identical to TRBD1. Germline V gene lookup returns CDR1 MNHNS and CDR2 SASEGT. The CDR3 totals 16 residues. The V gene end was trimmed by 6 bases and the J gene end by 7 bases; junction bases not matched to a gene: 13. The CDR3 protein is CASSLVEGQGPNEQFF. The CDR3 nucleotides read TGTGCCAGCAGCCTAGTGGAGGGACAGGGACCGAATGAGCAGTTCTTC.

This clonotype occurred a few times. The V call is TRBV20-1, the J call TRBJ2-2; 10 bases line up with TRBD2. Trimming cost V 0 bases and J 6 bases; bases outside gene matches: 4. CDR1 is DFQATT and CDR2 is SNEGSKA in the germline V gene (reference sequence). The CDR3 is 15 residues long. The CDR3 sequence: CSARDRLAGAGELFF. The CDR3 nucleotides are TGCAGTGCTAGAGATCGGCTAGCGGGGGCCGGGGAGCTGTTTTTT.